A single sample is the source of the 8 T cell receptor beta chains below, sequenced in a study of shared clonotypes between healthy human individuals. The repertoire was sequenced with immunoSEQ multiplex PCR; TCRdb's copy has only in-frame clones and lacks some. The profile shows more than 2 million clones, 80% to 95% of them singletons. Only CD45RO-negative cells positively selected for CCR7 counted as naive CD8 cells, so terminally differentiated effector memory CD45RA+ cells were excluded. The sample taken for sequencing was naive CD8+ T cells from PBMCs. All receptors come from a man aged 18 to 30 in good health. Some clones in this sample may be carry-over from other donors' samples.

This clone has a single count. V gene TRBV6-5 combines with J gene TRBJ2-7; 8 bases line up with TRBD2. Germline V gene data show CDR1 as MNHEY and CDR2 as SVGAGI. J lost 6 bases, V lost 9 bases, and 7 bases had no gene match. This CDR3 comprises 12 residues. CDR3 residues: CASSAGAGEQYF. The CDR3 coding sequence is TGTGCCAGTTCAGCGGGAGCGGGCGAGCAGTACTTC.

This clone was counted once. This CDR3 is also generated by other DNA sequences in the sample. The V call is TRBV19, the J call TRBJ1-1; no reliable D call. The CDR3 loop spans 14 amino acids. Trimming left V 3 bases short and J 2 bases short, with 10 bases between. The germline CDR1 and CDR2 sequences are LNHDA and SQIVND (reference sequence). DNA of the CDR3: TGTGCCAGTAGTATTTGGGGAGGCAACACTGAAGCTTTCTTT. It is translated as CASSIWGGNTEAFF.

The V and J genes are TRBV10-3 and TRBJ1-1; TRBD1 matches at 12 bases. The CDR3 is 17 amino acids. Germline trimming cut 3 bases from V and 3 bases from J; bases unmatched to any gene: 8. Germline V lookup: CDR1 ENHRY, CDR2 SYGVKD. In DNA, the CDR3 is TGTGCCATCAGTGACGGGGACAGGGGGCGAGGGTACACTGAAGCTTTCTTT. It codes for CAISDGDRGRGYTEAFF.

The V and J genes are TRBV2 and TRBJ1-2, with D unclear. The germline V and J ends were trimmed by 3 bases and 0 bases, with 14 bases remaining between them. CDR1 is SNHLY, CDR2 FYNNEI, per germline. This CDR3 spans 16 amino acids. The CDR3: CASSESGPRSNYGYTF. DNA of the CDR3: TGTGCCAGCAGTGAGTCTGGACCGAGATCTAACTATGGCTACACCTTC.

This chain uses TRBV27 with TRBJ1-2; D is unclear. Germline-derived CDR1 and CDR2 are MNHEY and SMNVEV (reference sequence). V lost 2 bases and J 7 bases, leaving 11 bases between the germline ends. The CDR3 totals 13 residues. CDR3 loop: CASSLGSASGYTF. In DNA, the CDR3 is TGTGCCAGCAGTTTAGGCAGCGCCTCTGGCTACACCTTC.

In its sample, this clone was seen once. V and J are TRBV5-4 and TRBJ1-1, with D uncertain. This CDR3 comprises 14 residues. Looked up from germline, CDR1 is SGHNT and CDR2 is YYREEE (reference sequence). Trimming took off 0 bases at V and 1 base at J, with 7 bases between the two ends. The chain's CDR3 is CASSLGHPNTEAFF. The CDR3 DNA sequence: TGTGCCAGCAGCTTGGGGCACCCGAACACTGAAGCTTTCTTT.

The chain couples TRBV4-2 to TRBJ2-3; 7 nucleotides match TRBD2. J was trimmed by 3 bases and V by 1 base; bases with no gene match: 10. The CDR3 extends over 17 amino acids. In germline, CDR1 is LGHNA, CDR2 YNFKEQ. In nucleotides, the CDR3 is TGTGCCAGCAGCCAAGTACCAGCGGGAATTATGACAGATACGCAGTATTTT. As protein: CASSQVPAGIMTDTQYF.

The chain is built from TRBV4-1 and TRBJ1-2; D perhaps matches TRBD1 (5 bases). The CDR3 extends over 17 amino acids. From germline, CDR1 is MGHRA and CDR2 YSYEKL. V lost 0 bases, J lost 0 bases, and 14 bases lay in between. In DNA, the CDR3 is TGCGCCAGCAGCCAAGACGTCAGGGCTATGGCTAACTATGGCTACACCTTC. Its protein product is CASSQDVRAMANYGYTF.